The source of this T cell receptor beta chain is a study of shared clonotypes between healthy human individuals (dated by TCRdb to between 2020 and 2021). A note on the overall study: A couple of women and three men aged 18 to 49 years were included in the cohort. Per donor, three plates each were used for CD4 naive and CD4 memory, two for CD8 naive, and one for CD8 memory. Blood TCR repertoires of five healthy adults were deeply sequenced to estimate repertoire size and the extent of clonotype sharing between individuals. Different laboratories and diverse techniques were used to prepare libraries and sequence TCR repertoires, to increase sequencing depth and limit assay-specific biases. Leukapheresis yielded between about 0.94 and 9.5 billion PBMCs per donor. Broader findings and caveats from the paper: Compared with non-shared clonotypes, the clonotypes found in all four sorted-subset donors had higher generation probabilities. Naive subsets generally had larger estimated clonotype richness than memory subsets did. Pairwise subsampling led to the expectation that sequencing depth would affect the degree of clonotype sharing among donors. Sampling was limited to blood, and TCR repertoires in tissue likely differ from TCR repertoires in blood. Incomplete sequencing was indicated by rarefaction of sorted-subset datasets, despite the large sequencing depth. Roughly 5.2% of naive CD4, more than 3% of naive CD8, 2% to 2.5% of memory CD4, and 0.35% to 0.4% of memory CD8 clonotypes were shared across four donors. The small number of donors limited the genetic and exposure-history diversity represented.

This clone was counted between two and nine times. No cognate antigen has been identified for it. No clone much larger than this one lies a single base away; base qualities are absent. Additional DNA sequences in this sample encode the identical CDR3. Using the deep immunoSEQ assay, multiplex PCR amplified TCR CDR3 regions from genomic DNA. Extracted genomic DNA from each cell subset was distributed evenly across all wells of several immunoSEQ 96-well plates, and each plate was treated as a replicate. For sorted subsets, roughly 190 ng of genomic DNA, equivalent to 30,000 or so T cell genomes, went into each replicate PCR. The purified libraries were quantified using a Qubit 3.0 fluorometer, sized with a Bioanalyzer 2100, and then quantified again using the KAPA Library Quantification kit. Every immunoSEQ 96-well plate was sequenced on a separate single-read 150-cycle Illumina NextSeq 550 flow cell. As for the authors' bioinformatics: Because only junctional sequences without quality scores were contained in the immunoSEQ output, filtering matching that applied to full-length reads could not be performed. To assign V/J genes and CDR3, sequences were annotated against IMGT germline references using PyIR, a Python wrapper for IgBLAST v1.9. Reads were removed for weak V/J assignments (E-value above 1e-6), missing CDR3, stop codons, out-of-frame junctions, or ambiguous translated residues. V3J clonotypes were defined as sequences sharing an identical inferred V gene, J gene, and CDR3 amino acid sequence. To compute the percentage overlap between repertoires, the number of shared unique clonotypes was divided by the size of the smaller repertoire. RTK rarefaction, the Chao1 estimator, and Recon v2.1 estimates of unobserved clonotypes were used to assess repertoire richness. Generation probabilities were computed with OLGA for all TCRbeta clonotypes obtained by the gDNA method from several donors. TCRdb took this table from immuneACCESS and kept in-frame rearrangements with V and J called. Such tables lack part of the clones; where checked against another copy, unresolved V genes explain under half of the gap, and the rest is unexplained. V and J calls and clone size come straight from that table; D and trimming were deduced from the DNA. In this sample the table shows 900,000 to 1,200,000 clones, around 78% of which occur a single time. Around 0.6% of the sample rests with the top ten.

V sheds 1 base and J sheds 1 base, leaving 7 bases between their ends. From the cysteine up to the phenylalanine, the CDR3 has a length of 15 residues. Just CDR3 DNA is preserved here, 45 bases in frame from base 1. The germline V gene encodes CDR1 LGHNA and CDR2 YNFKEQ. Healthy HIV-negative adults with no recently reported acute infections or vaccinations were included as donors. All donors were Caucasian adults living in Nashville, Tennessee, USA. CD4+ T cells were enriched by magnetic negative selection, after which naive cells were positively selected on CD45RA and the negative fraction was taken as the memory subset. After blood collection by leukapheresis, PBMCs were isolated using Ficoll-Histopaque density gradient centrifugation and then cryopreserved in the vapor phase of liquid nitrogen. Analytical flow cytometry was used to check the purity and quantity of each magnetically sorted T cell population. Genomic DNA was isolated from every sorted fraction and measured by UV absorbance on a Nanodrop 2000c.

This TCR came from a man aged 18 to 30 in good health. Some clones in this sample may be carry-over from other donors' samples. The chain was built from TRBV4-2 and TRBJ2-2; the D gene identity is not certain. The sequenced sample was memory CD4+ T cells from PBMCs. In light of the paper, this sample's cell subset or site label describes: CD45RA-negative fraction. The nucleotide sequence reads TGTGCCAGCAGCCAAGGAAGGAAGAACACCGGGGAGCTGTTTTTT. Its amino acids are CASSQGRKNTGELFF.